The 3 T cell receptor beta chains listed next were all sequenced from one sample in a study of neoadjuvant nivolumab and ipilimumab in lung cancer. TCRdb's copy holds only in-frame clones and misses some; the assay was immunoSEQ multiplex PCR. The sample yields more than 8,500 clones, approximately 80% seen once. Sequences were derived from tumor tissue, sampled after neoadjuvant nivolumab, alone or with ipilimumab, at or shortly before surgery. These receptors were obtained from an adult with non-small cell lung cancer. Some clones in this sample may be carry-over from other donors' samples.

This clone was detected only a few times. The chain combines TRBV2 with TRBJ2-1, with TRBD2 identical over 14 bases. The J segment lost 2 bases and the V segment lost 8 bases, leaving 2 bases of the junction unmatched. The CDR3 totals 15 residues. From germline, CDR1 is SNHLY and CDR2 FYNNEI. The CDR3, as DNA: TGTGCCAGCGGGACTAGCGGGAGCGCCTACAATGAGCAGTTCTTC. This gives the protein CASGTSGSAYNEQFF.

V and J are TRBV5-5 and TRBJ1-3, with D hard to call. With 0 bases removed from V and 0 bases from J, the gap between germline ends came to 7 bases. The CDR3 has 15 residues. CDR1 and CDR2 from the germline V gene are SGHKS and YYEKEE (reference sequence). The CDR3, as DNA: TGTGCCAGCAGCTTGGGGGGATACTCTGGAAACACCATATATTTT. Its protein product is CASSLGGYSGNTIYF.

This clone came up once. The chain carries TRBV7-2 and TRBJ2-7; 7 bases align to TRBD2. Losses at the gene ends were 0 bases for V and 4 bases for J; bases not matched to a gene: 15. Looked up from germline, CDR1 is SGHTA and CDR2 is FQGNSA. The CDR3 totals 18 residues. This chain's CDR3 is CASSLAGGPSSLDYEQYF. The CDR3 nucleotides read TGTGCCAGCAGCTTAGCGGGAGGGCCTTCTTCCCTAGATTACGAGCAGTACTTC.